The next 10 T cell receptor beta chains were all read from a single sample in a study of identifying expanded T cells in peripheral blood. Using immunoSEQ multiplex PCR, the repertoire was profiled, and TCRdb retains in-frame clones only, with some absent. The sample has some 72,000 clones; 90% are singletons. Sequencing was done on a sample of blood. The receptor source for this set is a person between 18 and 75 years old in good health.

The chain links TRBV5-4 to TRBJ1-4; TRBD1 aligns across 10 bases. Trimming removed 0 bases from V and 3 bases from J; junction bases left unmatched: 2. The CDR3 is 16 amino acids. CDR1 SGHNT and CDR2 YYREEE come from the germline V gene (reference sequence). CDR3 nucleotides: TGTGCCAGCAGCTTGGGACAGGGGGCTGCTAATGAAAAACTGTTTTTT. Its translation is CASSLGQGAANEKLFF.

The chain is built from TRBV10-3 and TRBJ1-2; no firm D call. The V gene's germline CDR1 is ENHRY and CDR2 SYGVKD. This CDR3 has 12 residues. Deletions cut 0 bases from V and 8 bases from J, with 7 bases between. The CDR3 here is CAISESVRGYTF. The DNA for the CDR3 is TGTGCCATCAGTGAGTCCGTGAGGGGCTACACCTTC.

V and J are TRBV4-2 and TRBJ2-1, with 14 bases lining up with TRBD2. The CDR3 is 16 amino acids. Unmatched junction bases numbered 6, after V lost 4 bases and J lost 7 bases. The V gene's germline CDR1 is LGHNA and CDR2 YNFKEQ. The CDR3 nucleotides are TGTGCCAGCAGCCCCGCCGGGACTAGCGGGAGAAATGAGCAGTTCTTC. This sequence encodes CASSPAGTSGRNEQFF.

The rearrangement joins TRBV7-9 to TRBJ2-1; 9 positions match TRBD2. CDR1 and CDR2 from the germline V gene are SEHNR and FQNEAQ (reference sequence). The CDR3 has 14 amino acids. Unmatched junction bases numbered 5, after V lost 7 bases and J lost 4 bases. CDR3 region: CASILAGMYNEQFF. The CDR3 coding sequence is TGTGCCAGCATCCTAGCGGGAATGTACAATGAGCAGTTCTTC.

This chain connects TRBV18 to TRBJ1-2; possibly TRBD1 for D (5 bases). V was cut by 4 bases and J by 5 bases, with 14 bases left in between. The length of the CDR3 is 14 residues. Germline V gene sequence: CDR1 KGHSH, CDR2 LQKENI. The CDR3 DNA follows: TGTGCCAGCTCACAGGAGGCAGGGATTTATGGCTACACCTTC. Translating it yields CASSQEAGIYGYTF.

CDR3 bases: TGTGCCAGCAGTTACTCGATAGGGAGAAGTGTGGATACGCAGTATTTT. It is translated as CASSYSIGRSVDTQYF. The genes are TRBV6-5 and TRBJ2-3; D possibly corresponds to TRBD2 (5 bases). V was clipped by 0 bases and J by 6 bases, with 16 bases between them. This CDR3 spans 16 amino acids. Per germline, CDR1 MNHEY and CDR2 SVGAGI.

This clone appeared a single time. The CDR3 coding sequence is TGTGCCAGCAGCCTACGACAGGAACCTTCTAGCACAGATACGCAGTATTTT. Amino acid sequence: CASSLRQEPSSTDTQYF. The V and J genes are TRBV9 and TRBJ2-3; D may be TRBD1 (6 bases). V was shortened by 4 bases and J by 0 bases, with 18 bases between the two germline ends. Germline CDR1 is SGDLS and CDR2 is YYNGEE. This CDR3 contains 17 residues.

The chain has TRBV4-2 and TRBJ2-1, with 9 bases that match TRBD1. CDR3 length: 16 amino acids. Germline CDR1 and CDR2: LGHNA and YNFKEQ. V lost 6 bases and J lost 1; bases outside the gene matches: 7. This CDR3 is CASRGGQGSSYNEQFF. Here the CDR3 DNA reads TGTGCCAGCAGAGGGGGACAGGGCTCATCCTACAATGAGCAGTTCTTC.

The CDR3 DNA sequence: TGTGCCAGCAGCTTTGGAACGGCGCTTTCATACGAGCAGTACTTC. Translated: CASSFGTALSYEQYF. V and J are TRBV5-6 and TRBJ2-7; the D is unclear. Germline CDR1 is SGHDT and CDR2 is YYEEEE. Trimming took off 2 bases at V and 4 bases at J, with 16 bases between the two ends. The CDR3 loop spans 15 amino acids.

The chain links TRBV5-4 to TRBJ1-1, with a tentative D call TRBD1 (5 bases). The germline V gene encodes CDR1 SGHNT and CDR2 YYREEE (reference sequence). This CDR3 has 16 amino acids. V lost 4 bases and J 0 bases, leaving 16 bases between the germline ends. Written as DNA, the CDR3 is TGTGCCAGCAGCCCTACGGGAGGGACTGTGAACACTGAAGCTTTCTTT. Translation: CASSPTGGTVNTEAFF.